This T cell receptor (beta chain) was captured by sequencing in a study of blood T cell repertoires in COVID-19. Study-level information: Sites across the United States, Italy and Spain contributed samples from acute and convalescent COVID-19. T cells, B-cell-depleted T cells, or PBMCs supplied cDNA or gDNA.

With V trimmed by 6 bases and J by 8 bases, 6 bases remained unmatched. Looked up from germline, CDR1 is SGHTA and CDR2 is FQGTGA. The CDR3 contains 14 residues. Authors' processing steps: Amplification of reference gene primers provided the estimated nucleated cell counts. Sequencing used immunoSEQ multiplex PCR; TCRdb keeps in-frame clones, though not all of them. That table gives V, J and clone size, and the DNA gave D and trimming. The sample has about 190,000 clones, roughly 81% seen once. The rearrangement links TRBV7-3 to TRBJ2-1; TRBD2 aligns across 11 bases. The TCR was taken from a woman in her sixties or seventies with active or convalescent COVID-19. The sequencing sample was made of peripheral blood. CDR3 loop: CASSIAGGYHEQFF. CDR3 nucleotide sequence: TGTGCCAGCAGTATAGCGGGAGGGTACCATGAGCAGTTCTTC.